A selection of T cell receptor beta chains follows, all from one sample in a study of T-cell reconstitution after alpha-beta-depleted transplantation in children. TCRdb reanalysed the PCR reads using MiXCR and keeps one entry per CDR3 protein. The sample holds fewer than 700,000 distinct CDR3 sequences, approximately 13% seen once. Sequencing was performed on PBMCs, mostly from graft donor cells, taken 360 days after TCRalphabeta/CD19-depleted stem cell transplant. These receptors were obtained from a male patient younger than 18 who had a stem cell transplant for acute myeloid leukemia, so the T cells may come from the graft donor. Both conserved end residues are part of each CDR3. The order of the fields is D gene, clone size, J gene, V gene, CDR3 protein, CDR3 DNA. The D gene is left open where the match is weak. Size is omitted from some rows. Given values are once, few, many or a class for expanded clones.

>-|-|TRBJ2-7|TRBV7-2
CASSLVLTYEQYF
TGTGCCAGCAGCTTAGTCCTAACCTACGAGCAGTACTTC
>TRBD1|few|TRBJ2-7|TRBV7-2
CASSRGQIYEQYF
TGTGCCAGCAGCCGGGGACAGATTTACGAGCAGTACTTC
>TRBD2|-|TRBJ2-3|TRBV4-3
CASSQDITAGATDTQYF
TGCGCCAGCAGCCAAGATATCACTGCGGGAGCTACAGATACGCAGTATTTT
>-|few|TRBJ1-5|TRBV20-1
CSASPPGGNQPQHF
TGCAGTGCTAGCCCCCCAGGGGGCAATCAGCCCCAGCATTTT
>TRBD1|-|TRBJ2-5|TRBV9
CASSAPQGIKETQYF
TGTGCCAGCAGCGCCCCACAGGGGATTAAGGAGACCCAGTACTTC
>-|many|TRBJ2-1|TRBV28
CASSLVGVPSYNEQFF
TGTGCCAGCAGCCTGGTAGGGGTTCCCTCCTACAATGAGCAGTTCTTC
>-|-|TRBJ2-7|TRBV4-3
CASSQGLEFLTEQYF
TGCGCCAGCAGCCAAGGACTCGAATTTTTAACCGAGCAGTACTTC
>-|many|TRBJ2-2|TRBV12-3/TRBV12-4
CASSEVPGTGELFF
TGTGCCAGCAGTGAGGTTCCGGGCACCGGGGAGCTGTTTTTT
>TRBD2|few|TRBJ2-7|TRBV6-5
CASSYVGLPYEQYF
TGTGCCAGCAGTTACGTGGGACTACCATACGAGCAGTACTTC
>TRBD2|-|TRBJ2-7|TRBV13
CASSSGLAGRSTYEQYF
TGTGCCAGCAGCTCCGGACTAGCGGGACGATCCACCTACGAGCAGTACTTC
>-|many|TRBJ2-7|TRBV5-1
CASSLPNYEQYF
TGCGCCAGCAGCCTACCTAACTACGAGCAGTACTTC
>TRBD1|-|TRBJ1-5|TRBV28
CASSFPHTGGESNQPQHF
TGTGCCAGCAGTTTTCCCCACACAGGGGGCGAGAGCAATCAGCCCCAGCATTTT
>-|few|TRBJ2-1|TRBV5-1
CASSLYAGSLRSYNEQFF
TGCGCCAGCAGCTTGTATGCAGGGTCGTTGAGGTCCTACAATGAGCAGTTCTTC
>TRBD2|few|TRBJ2-7|TRBV7-3
CASSLSPTSGPYEQYF
TGTGCCAGCAGCTTAAGCCCTACTAGCGGACCCTACGAGCAGTACTTC
>TRBD1|-|TRBJ1-2|TRBV7-3
CASSWGQGAGYTF
TGTGCCAGCAGCTGGGGACAGGGTGCTGGCTACACCTTC
>-|few|TRBJ1-4|TRBV10-3
CAISEENMEKLFF
TGTGCCATCAGTGAGGAAAATATGGAAAAACTGTTTTTT
>TRBD1|-|TRBJ2-7|TRBV19
CASSIRRGQPHEQYF
TGTGCCAGTAGTATCAGAAGGGGACAGCCCCACGAGCAGTACTTC
>-|few|TRBJ1-1|TRBV20-1
CSASGRGQLTEAFF
TGCAGTGCTAGCGGAAGAGGACAGCTCACTGAAGCTTTCTTT
>TRBD1|-|TRBJ1-2|TRBV7-6
CASSSLSGTGLYGYTF
TGTGCCAGCAGCTCTCTTTCCGGGACAGGGCTCTATGGCTACACCTTC
>-|many|TRBJ2-7|TRBV7-2
CASSLGVGYPYEQYF
TGTGCCAGCAGCTTAGGAGTAGGCTATCCCTACGAGCAGTACTTC
>-|few|TRBJ2-5|TRBV9
CASSVANREKTQYF
TGTGCCAGCAGCGTAGCGAATAGGGAAAAGACCCAGTACTTC
>-|few|TRBJ2-3|TRBV7-3
CASSLGLVGEDTQYF
TGTGCCAGCAGCTTAGGGCTAGTCGGCGAAGATACGCAGTATTTT
>TRBD1|many|TRBJ1-2|TRBV29-1
CRADRDGYTF
TGCAGGGCAGACAGGGACGGCTACACCTTC
>TRBD2|few|TRBJ2-1|TRBV7-2
CASSLVTSGSSEQFF
TGTGCCAGCAGCTTGGTAACTAGCGGGAGCAGTGAGCAGTTCTTC
>TRBD2|-|TRBJ2-1|TRBV6-1
CASSGGLAFYGNEQFF
TGTGCCAGCAGTGGGGGACTAGCCTTTTACGGGAATGAGCAGTTCTTC
>-|few|TRBJ2-1|TRBV29-1
CSAYRVGLNNEQFF
TGCAGCGCCTACAGGGTTGGCCTAAACAATGAGCAGTTCTTC
>-|-|TRBJ2-1|TRBV4-3
CASSQDGGRVYNEQFF
TGCGCCAGCAGCCAGGACGGAGGTAGGGTCTACAATGAGCAGTTCTTC
>TRBD2|-|TRBJ2-1|TRBV7-6
CASSLGGTGTSGRNFHEQFF
TGTGCCAGCAGCTTAGGGGGGACCGGGACTAGCGGGAGGAACTTCCATGAGCAGTTCTTC
>TRBD1|-|TRBJ2-7|TRBV19
CASSTRQGVYEQYF
TGTGCCAGTAGTACCCGGCAGGGGGTGTACGAGCAGTACTTC
>TRBD2|-|TRBJ2-1|TRBV25-1
CASSESGRHNEQFF
TGTGCCAGCAGTGAATCCGGGAGGCACAATGAGCAGTTCTTC
>-|-|TRBJ2-3|TRBV12-3/TRBV12-4
CASSTDGAGDTQYF
TGTGCCAGCAGCACTGACGGGGCCGGGGATACGCAGTATTTT
>-|-|TRBJ1-6|TRBV7-3
CASSLRPGRDSPLHF
TGTGCCAGCAGCCTCCGGCCGGGCAGGGACTCACCCCTCCACTTT
>-|-|TRBJ2-7|TRBV5-1
CASSLGATLSYEQYF
TGCGCCAGCAGCTTGGGGGCCACCCTCTCCTACGAGCAGTACTTC
>TRBD2|few|TRBJ2-1|TRBV7-8
CASSLTSGRGNEQFF
TGTGCCAGCAGCTTGACTAGCGGTAGAGGGAATGAGCAGTTCTTC
>-|-|TRBJ2-5|TRBV7-3
CASTMGGGWQETQYF
TGTGCCAGCACCATGGGCGGGGGCTGGCAAGAGACCCAGTACTTC
>-|many|TRBJ2-3|TRBV12-3/TRBV12-4
CASSLGYTDTQYF
TGTGCCAGCAGTTTGGGTTACACAGATACGCAGTATTTT
>-|-|TRBJ2-5|TRBV7-2
CASSPGSPNSETQYF
TGTGCCAGCAGCCCAGGGTCCCCCAACTCGGAGACCCAGTACTTC
>-|-|TRBJ2-1|TRBV14
CASSQPNAQASF
TGTGCCAGCAGCCAGCCTAACGCGCAGGCAAGTTTC
>TRBD1|-|TRBJ1-1|TRBV9
CASSAQGRSTEAFF
TGTGCCAGCAGCGCACAGGGGAGGAGTACTGAAGCTTTCTTT
>-|few|TRBJ2-3|TRBV20-1
CSAGTGADTQYF
TGCAGTGCCGGGACGGGCGCGGATACGCAGTATTTT
>-|-|TRBJ1-1|TRBV6-5
CASSYGPKGDTEAFF
TGTGCCAGCAGTTACGGACCCAAGGGGGACACTGAAGCTTTCTTT
>TRBD1|-|TRBJ1-1|TRBV7-3
CASSLTGTGGGPEAFF
TGTGCCAGCAGCTTAACAGGGACAGGGGGAGGCCCTGAAGCTTTCTTT
>-|few|TRBJ2-7|TRBV27
CASRPTGPGAYEQYF
TGTGCCAGCAGGCCGACGGGACCGGGGGCCTACGAGCAGTACTTC
>-|-|TRBJ2-7|TRBV6-5
CASSYYGLTYEQYF
TGTGCCAGCAGTTACTACGGGCTGACCTACGAGCAGTACTTC
>TRBD2|-|TRBJ2-1|TRBV4-2
CASSQEVLAGDINEQFF
TGTGCCAGCAGCCAAGAAGTGCTAGCGGGAGATATCAATGAGCAGTTCTTC
>TRBD2|many|TRBJ2-7|TRBV27
CASRYTSGGYEQYF
TGTGCCAGCAGATATACTAGCGGGGGGTACGAGCAGTACTTC
>-|many|TRBJ2-7|TRBV4-2
CASRRDGSYEQYF
TGTGCCAGCCGGAGGGACGGTTCCTACGAGCAGTACTTC
>-|-|TRBJ2-1|TRBV12-1
CASIISGILRNEQFF
TGTGCCAGCATAATTAGCGGGATATTAAGGAATGAGCAGTTCTTC
>TRBD1|few|TRBJ2-7|TRBV29-1
CSVDSGQGTYEQYF
TGCAGCGTTGATTCCGGACAGGGTACCTACGAGCAGTACTTC
>-|-|TRBJ2-1|TRBV6-2/TRBV6-3
CASSYRVEPRDEQFF
TGTGCCAGCAGTTATCGAGTGGAACCTAGGGATGAGCAGTTCTTC
>TRBD2|many|TRBJ2-1|TRBV24-1
CATSDFRTSIDEQFF
TGTGCCACCAGTGATTTCCGGACTAGCATCGATGAGCAGTTCTTC
>TRBD2|few|TRBJ2-1|TRBV12-3/TRBV12-4
CASSSPIGTSGYNEQFF
TGTGCCAGCAGTTCCCCTATAGGGACTAGCGGCTACAATGAGCAGTTCTTC
>TRBD1|few|TRBJ2-5|TRBV18
CASQRTGQETQYF
TGTGCCAGCCAAAGGACAGGGCAAGAGACCCAGTACTTC
>-|many|TRBJ2-7|TRBV20-1
CSASGNYEQYF
TGCAGTGCTAGCGGGAACTACGAGCAGTACTTC
>TRBD2|many|TRBJ2-1|TRBV10-3
CAISSTSGTYNEQFF
TGTGCCATCAGTTCCACTAGCGGAACTTACAATGAGCAGTTCTTC
>-|-|TRBJ2-1|TRBV28
CASSFPWEGAYNEQFF
TGTGCCAGCAGTTTCCCCTGGGAGGGGGCCTACAATGAGCAGTTCTTC
>TRBD1|-|TRBJ2-7|TRBV9
CASSVDGDRATYF
TGTGCCAGCAGCGTAGACGGGGACAGGGCGACGTACTTC